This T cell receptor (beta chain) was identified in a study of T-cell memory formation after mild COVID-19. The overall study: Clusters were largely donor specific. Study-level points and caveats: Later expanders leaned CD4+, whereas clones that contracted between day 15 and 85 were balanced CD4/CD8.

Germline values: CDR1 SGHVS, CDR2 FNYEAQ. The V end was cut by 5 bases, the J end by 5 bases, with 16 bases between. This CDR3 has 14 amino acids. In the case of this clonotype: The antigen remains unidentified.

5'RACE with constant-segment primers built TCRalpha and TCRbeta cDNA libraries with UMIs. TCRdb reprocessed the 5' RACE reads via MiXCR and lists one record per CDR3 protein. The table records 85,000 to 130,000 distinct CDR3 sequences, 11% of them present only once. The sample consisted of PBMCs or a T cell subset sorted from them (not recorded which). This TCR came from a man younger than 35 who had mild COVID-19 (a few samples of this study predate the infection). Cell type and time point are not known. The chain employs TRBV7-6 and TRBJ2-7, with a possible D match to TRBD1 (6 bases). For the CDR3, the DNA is TGTGCCAGCAGCCCTCAATTTGGGGGCCACGAGCAGTACTTC. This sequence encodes CASSPQFGGHEQYF.